The rows below give T cell receptor beta chains drawn from one sample of a study of CD8 T cells in ankylosing spondylitis. Using its own MiXCR run on the 5' RACE reads, TCRdb lists one record per CDR3 protein. The sample holds 250,000 to 350,000 distinct CDR3 sequences; over 15% are singletons and the top ten take roughly 8%. The specimen was blood, either unsorted or a sorted T cell fraction (not recorded which). Receptors originate from a male donor with ankylosing spondylitis or in good health (not recorded which). The CDR3 runs from the conserved cysteine through the conserved F or W. The order of the fields is J gene, CDR3 length, V gene, clone size, D gene, CDR3 protein, CDR3 DNA. A D gene is named only where the DNA matches it firmly. Size tells how often a clone was seen (once, few, many) or the class of an expanded clone, and some rows leave it out.

J: TRBJ2-2
length: 16
V: TRBV6-5
size: few
D: .
CDR3: CASSSRGRSNTGELFF
DNA: TGTGCCAGCAGTTCCCGGGGGCGATCGAACACCGGGGAGCTGTTTTTT

J: TRBJ2-3
length: 14
V: TRBV5-1
size: .
D: .
CDR3: CASSYQGQQDTQYF
DNA: TGCGCCAGCAGCTACCAAGGACAGCAAGATACGCAGTATTTT

J: TRBJ1-6
length: 16
V: TRBV20-1
size: few
D: TRBD1
CDR3: CSAVTGTGNRNSPLHF
DNA: TGCAGTGCGGTTACCGGGACAGGGAATCGGAATTCACCCCTCCACTTT

J: TRBJ1-3
length: 14
V: TRBV12-3/TRBV12-4
size: .
D: .
CDR3: CASSFQGSGNTIYF
DNA: TGTGCCAGCAGTTTTCAAGGGTCCGGAAACACCATATATTTT

J: TRBJ2-1
length: 14
V: TRBV5-1
size: many
D: .
CDR3: CASSLAGRNNEQFF
DNA: TGCGCCAGCAGCTTGGCCGGGAGAAACAATGAGCAGTTCTTC

J: TRBJ2-1
length: 16
V: TRBV20-1
size: few
D: TRBD1
CDR3: CSARSITGQGYNEQFF
DNA: TGCAGTGCTAGAAGTATCACGGGACAGGGCTACAATGAGCAGTTCTTC

J: TRBJ2-5
length: 13
V: TRBV20-1
size: .
D: .
CDR3: CSARGDPQETQYF
DNA: TGCAGTGCTAGAGGGGACCCCCAAGAGACCCAGTACTTC

J: TRBJ2-5
length: 14
V: TRBV25-1
size: few
D: TRBD2
CDR3: CASSEPRLAETQYF
DNA: TGTGCCAGCAGTGAACCCCGACTAGCGGAGACCCAGTACTTC

J: TRBJ2-1
length: 13
V: TRBV5-1
size: .
D: .
CDR3: CASSSTGYNEQFF
DNA: TGCGCCAGCAGCTCGACAGGTTACAATGAGCAGTTCTTC

J: TRBJ1-2
length: 13
V: TRBV12-3/TRBV12-4
size: few
D: TRBD1
CDR3: CASSYTTGGGYTF
DNA: TGTGCCAGCAGTTATACGACAGGGGGCGGCTACACCTTC

J: TRBJ1-1
length: 15
V: TRBV12-3/TRBV12-4
size: .
D: .
CDR3: CASSLYGGENTEAFF
DNA: TGTGCCAGCAGTTTATATGGGGGCGAAAACACTGAAGCTTTCTTT

J: TRBJ2-3
length: 20
V: TRBV2
size: .
D: .
CDR3: CASSEPLPWGSLSSTDTQYF
DNA: TGTGCCAGCAGTGAACCCCTCCCCTGGGGAAGCCTCAGTAGCACAGATACGCAGTATTTT

J: TRBJ2-1
length: 10
V: TRBV20-1
size: many
D: .
CDR3: CSASRNEQFF
DNA: TGCAGTGCTTCTCGCAATGAGCAGTTCTTC

J: TRBJ1-5
length: 15
V: TRBV5-1
size: few
D: TRBD1
CDR3: CASSLHGQGDQPQHF
DNA: TGCGCCAGCAGCTTACACGGACAGGGTGATCAGCCCCAGCATTTT

J: TRBJ2-5
length: 16
V: TRBV11-2
size: .
D: .
CDR3: CASSFLAGRAKETQYF
DNA: TGTGCCAGTAGCTTCTTGGCGGGCAGGGCTAAAGAGACCCAGTACTTC

J: TRBJ2-1
length: 15
V: TRBV5-6
size: few
D: TRBD2
CDR3: CASSDRDYPYNEQFF
DNA: TGTGCCAGCAGCGACCGGGACTATCCATACAATGAGCAGTTCTTC

J: TRBJ2-1
length: 17
V: TRBV9
size: .
D: .
CDR3: CASSVFGGADSYNEQFF
DNA: TGTGCCAGCAGCGTATTCGGCGGGGCCGACTCCTACAATGAGCAGTTCTTC

J: TRBJ2-5
length: 15
V: TRBV3-1
size: few
D: .
CDR3: CASSQGQDGRGTQYF
DNA: TGTGCCAGCAGCCAAGGTCAAGACGGACGAGGGACCCAGTACTTC

J: TRBJ2-1
length: 15
V: TRBV5-1
size: few
D: TRBD1
CDR3: CASSWAGQGANEQFF
DNA: TGCGCCAGCAGCTGGGCGGGACAGGGGGCGAATGAGCAGTTCTTC

J: TRBJ2-4
length: 13
V: TRBV12-3/TRBV12-4
size: many
D: .
CDR3: CASSKDLWDIQYF
DNA: TGTGCCAGCAGTAAGGATCTATGGGACATTCAGTACTTC

J: TRBJ1-2
length: 14
V: TRBV4-2
size: few
D: .
CDR3: CASSQDHGAYGYTF
DNA: TGTGCCAGCAGCCAAGATCACGGGGCCTATGGCTACACCTTC

J: TRBJ1-4
length: 15
V: TRBV28
size: few
D: .
CDR3: CASSHRAAGGEKLFF
DNA: TGTGCCAGCAGTCACAGGGCTGCGGGTGGTGAAAAACTGTTTTTT

J: TRBJ2-3
length: 14
V: TRBV5-1
size: few
D: .
CDR3: CASSRVLGPDTQYF
DNA: TGCGCCAGCAGCCGAGTGTTGGGGCCAGATACGCAGTATTTT

J: TRBJ2-3
length: 13
V: TRBV5-1
size: many
D: .
CDR3: CASSLGSPDTQYF
DNA: TGCGCCAGCAGCTTGGGGTCCCCAGATACGCAGTATTTT

J: TRBJ2-3
length: 13
V: TRBV10-3
size: .
D: TRBD1
CDR3: CANGDSQTDTQYF
DNA: TGTGCCAACGGGGACAGCCAGACAGATACGCAGTATTTT

J: TRBJ1-1
length: 14
V: TRBV10-1
size: .
D: TRBD1
CDR3: CASSESSGGTEAFF
DNA: TGCGCCAGCAGTGAGTCATCAGGGGGCACTGAAGCTTTCTTT

J: TRBJ2-1
length: 15
V: TRBV5-1
size: few
D: TRBD2
CDR3: CASSPRLALDNEQFF
DNA: TGCGCCAGCAGCCCCCGACTAGCGTTAGACAATGAGCAGTTCTTC

J: TRBJ2-2
length: 13
V: TRBV28
size: .
D: .
CDR3: CASSFVLAGELFF
DNA: TGTGCCAGCAGTTTCGTCCTAGCCGGGGAGCTGTTTTTT

J: TRBJ1-6
length: 13
V: TRBV9
size: .
D: .
CDR3: CASSPWTDSPLHF
DNA: TGTGCCAGCAGCCCATGGACGGATTCACCCCTCCACTTT

J: TRBJ2-2
length: 11
V: TRBV6-1
size: .
D: .
CDR3: CAAGWTGELFF
DNA: TGTGCCGCGGGGTGGACCGGGGAGCTGTTTTTT

J: TRBJ2-3
length: 16
V: TRBV15
size: few
D: .
CDR3: CATSRDRAVSTDTQYF
DNA: TGTGCCACCAGCAGAGATCGGGCAGTTAGCACAGATACGCAGTATTTT

J: TRBJ2-5
length: 14
V: TRBV6-1
size: few
D: .
CDR3: CASRKGGSRETQYF
DNA: TGTGCCAGCAGGAAAGGGGGGTCGAGGGAGACCCAGTACTTC

J: TRBJ1-5
length: 16
V: TRBV12-3/TRBV12-4
size: .
D: .
CDR3: CASKPAGGLGNQPQHF
DNA: TGTGCCAGCAAACCGGCAGGAGGATTGGGCAATCAGCCCCAGCATTTT